Listed here are 25 T cell receptor beta chains from one sample, sequenced in a study of patients and donors after allogeneic stem cell transplantation. TCRdb analysed the RT-PCR reads with MiXCR anew, one entry per CDR3 protein. This sample has around 30,000 distinct CDR3 sequences; around 7.9% occur once, and the top ten carry approximately 48%. The sample consisted of blood, either unsorted or a sorted T cell fraction (not recorded which). The origin of the receptors is a human donor who was either an allogeneic HSCT recipient or a stem cell or donor lymphocyte infusion donor (not recorded which). It is not recorded whose cells these are; they may come from a transplant donor.

The J gene is TRBJ2-1, the V gene TRBV5-4, with TRBD2 matching 7 bases. The trim removed 0 bases at V and 2 bases at J, leaving 8 bases unmatched. The germline V gene encodes CDR1 SGHNT and CDR2 YYREEE (reference sequence). The CDR3 is made up of 17 amino acids. The CDR3 bases are TGTGCCAGCAGCTTGGCCACGGCTAGCGGTACCTACAATGAGCAGTTCTTC. This translates into CASSLATASGTYNEQFF. Using reference TRBV5-4 and TRBJ2-1 for the parts outside the CDR3, the full variable domain is ETGVTQSPTHLIKTRGQQVTLRCSSQSGHNTVSWYQQALGQGPQFIFQYYREEENGRGNFPPRFSGLQFPNYSSELNVNALELDDSALYLCASSLATASGTYNEQFFGPGTRLTVL.

A few counts support this clonotype. The J gene is TRBJ2-5, the V gene TRBV2; 9 positions agree with TRBD1. In germline, CDR1 is SNHLY, CDR2 FYNNEI. The trim removed 4 bases at V and 0 bases at J, leaving 6 bases unmatched. The CDR3 is made up of 16 amino acids. CDR3 in amino acids: CASSGGTGIHQETQYF. As DNA, the CDR3 is TGTGCCAGCAGTGGGGGGACAGGGATACACCAAGAGACCCAGTACTTC.

This clonotype has more than one count but fewer than ten. The chain links TRBV5-6 to TRBJ2-5; 7 nucleotides align to TRBD1. Unmatched junction bases numbered 7, after V lost 3 bases and J lost 2 bases. Germline CDR1 and CDR2: SGHDT and YYEEEE. The CDR3 runs to 15 residues. In DNA form, the CDR3 reads TGTGCCAGCAGCTGGACACCGGGACAGCAAGAGACCCAGTACTTC. Its protein product is CASSWTPGQQETQYF.

This sequence joins TRBV9 and TRBJ1-6, with TRBD1 matching 9 bases. This CDR3 contains 17 residues. The V gene end was trimmed by 6 bases and the J gene end by 9 bases; junction bases not matched to a gene: 16. Germline lookup yields CDR1 SGDLS and CDR2 YYNGEE. In DNA form, the CDR3 reads TGTGCCAGCACCACCCGGGACAGGGCCTCCCCGGGTTCACCCCTCCACTTT. Translating gives CASTTRDRASPGSPLHF.

This clonotype occurred many times. The V gene is TRBV12-3 or TRBV12-4, the J gene TRBJ1-1; no reliable D call. The CDR3 is 13 residues long. Trimming pared 2 bases from V and 4 bases from J, leaving 8 bases between. CDR3 in DNA: TGTGCCAGCAGTTTAAGGGTAGTCACTGAAGCTTTCTTT. Translating it yields CASSLRVVTEAFF.

As to this clonotype: Given a much more abundant clone one base away, this may be a read error. V usage is TRBV7-9 and J usage is TRBJ1-1, with D possibly matching TRBD1 (6 bases). CDR1 is SEHNR, CDR2 FQNEAQ, per germline (reference sequence). The CDR3 is 13 amino acids. CDR3 region: CSSRDGQITEAFF. CDR3 nucleotide sequence: TGTTCCAGCAGGGATGGACAGATCACTGAAGCTTTCTTT.

This clonotype occurred many times. The chain uses TRBV28 and TRBJ2-1, with D unresolved. Trimming took off 6 bases at V and 9 bases at J, with 12 bases between the two ends. Germline V gene data show CDR1 as MDHEN and CDR2 as SYDVKM. The length of the CDR3 is 12 residues. CDR3 in amino acids: CASSLPGAEQFF. DNA for the CDR3: TGTGCCAGCAGCTTACCCGGAGCTGAGCAGTTCTTC.

This clonotype was seen many times. V usage is TRBV29-1 and J usage is TRBJ1-1, with D perhaps TRBD1 (5 bases). Per the germline V gene, CDR1 is SQVTM and CDR2 is ANQGSEA. Trimming left V 4 bases short and J 2 bases short, with 14 bases between. The CDR3 has 14 residues. The CDR3 region has the DNA TGCAGCGTTGCCCTCCTGACAGCTAACACTGAAGCTTTCTTT. Translated: CSVALLTANTEAFF.

As to this clonotype: A much larger clonotype is one base distant, so this may be a read error. The chain carries TRBV28 and TRBJ1-6; D is ambiguous. The CDR3 contains 12 residues. Germline CDR1 MDHEN, CDR2 SYDVKM. V lost 4 bases, J lost 7 bases, and 5 bases lay in between. CDR3: CASSSWNSPLHF. The DNA for the CDR3 is TGTGCCAGCAGTTCCTGGAATTCACCCCTCCACTTT.

This clonotype has only a few counts. J is TRBJ1-1 and V is TRBV7-9; no clear D gene. V was shortened by 0 bases and J by 3 bases, with 11 bases between the two germline ends. The CDR3 covers 15 residues. Germline CDR1 is SEHNR and CDR2 is FQNEAQ (reference sequence). The CDR3 spells CASSLAAGWDTEAFF. The CDR3 DNA is TGTGCCAGCAGCTTAGCGGCAGGATGGGACACTGAAGCTTTCTTT.

This clonotype has only a few counts. This chain joins TRBV19 and TRBJ1-3, with D maybe TRBD1 (6 bases). The ends were cut back, 10 bases at V and 0 bases at J, with 13 bases in the middle. There are 14 residues in the CDR3. CDR1 LNHDA and CDR2 SQIVND come from the germline V gene (reference sequence). CDR3 protein: CATSTGSSGNTIYF. The DNA of the CDR3 is TGTGCCACCTCTACAGGGAGCTCTGGAAACACCATATATTTT.

The table lists this clonotype with a few counts. This chain connects TRBV18 to TRBJ2-7, with TRBD1 as a possible D gene (6 bases). Trimming stripped 0 bases from V and 5 bases from J, with 8 bases between. Germline V lookup: CDR1 KGHSH, CDR2 LQKENI. The CDR3 length is 13 residues. The CDR3 reads CASSPPAGDEQYF. In DNA form, the CDR3 reads TGTGCCAGCTCACCACCCGCAGGGGACGAGCAGTACTTC.

Ten or more counts support this clonotype. The rearrangement uses TRBV18 and TRBJ2-5, with a weak D call TRBD1 (5 bases). CDR3 size: 15 residues. With 1 base removed from V and 4 bases from J, the gap between germline ends came to 13 bases. Germline CDR1 reads KGHSH; CDR2 reads LQKENI. CDR3 nucleotide sequence: TGTGCCAGCTCACCACGATTTGGGGCTGGAGAGACCCAGTACTTC. Its protein product is CASSPRFGAGETQYF.

For the CDR3, the DNA is TGTGCCAGCAGTGGACGGACTAGCGGGGGGGCCGCACCCTCCTACGAGCAGTACTTC. This gives the protein CASSGRTSGGAAPSYEQYF. The chain is built from TRBV6-1 and TRBJ2-7; 15 bases map to TRBD2. The CDR3 is made up of 19 amino acids. The V gene end was trimmed by 4 bases and the J gene end by 0 bases; junction bases not matched to a gene: 10. Germline V CDR1 and CDR2: MNHNS, SASEGT.

This clonotype is termed large. Here the CDR3 reads CASSLVLRTHNAEAFF. The CDR3 bases are TGTGCCAGCAGTTTAGTCTTGCGGACCCACAACGCTGAAGCTTTCTTT. The gene calls are TRBV28 and TRBJ1-1; D uncertain. The CDR3 spans 16 residues. Trimming removed 2 bases at V and 6 bases at J, with 19 bases between. Per the germline V gene, CDR1 is MDHEN and CDR2 is SYDVKM.

A few counts support this clonotype. This chain uses TRBV5-4 with TRBJ1-2, with D unclear. The CDR3 is 13 residues long. CDR1 is SGHNT, CDR2 YYREEE, per germline (reference sequence). The V end lost 4 bases, the J end lost 1 base, and 8 bases lay between the germline ends. The CDR3 reads CASSPHSNYGYTF. As DNA, the CDR3 is TGTGCCAGCAGCCCCCACAGTAACTATGGCTACACCTTC.

This chain joins TRBV6-1 and TRBJ1-2; TRBD1 aligns across 10 bases. V was pared by 10 bases and J by 7 bases, with 12 bases of the junction left unmatched. From germline, CDR1 is MNHNS and CDR2 SASEGT. The CDR3 totals 14 residues. The CDR3 coding sequence is TGTGCCACCTTCCGGGACAGGGGTTCCGGTGGCTACACCTTC. It specifies CATFRDRGSGGYTF.

In this sample, this clonotype turned up many times. This sequence joins TRBV12-3 or TRBV12-4 and TRBJ2-3; 7 bases are a match to TRBD1. The CDR3 sequence is 16 residues long. The V gene end was trimmed by 6 bases and the J gene end by 3 bases; junction bases not matched to a gene: 12. The CDR3 DNA sequence: TGTGCCAGCAGCATCAGCTGGACAGGTCAGACAGATACGCAGTATTTT. Translating it yields CASSISWTGQTDTQYF.

The rearrangement links TRBV6-1 to TRBJ1-4, with TRBD1 matching over 7 bases. The J segment lost 12 bases and the V segment lost 8 bases, leaving 18 bases of the junction unmatched. Germline V gene data show CDR1 as MNHNS and CDR2 as SASEGT. There are 15 residues in the CDR3. This chain's CDR3 is CASSRVVRGVSELFF. The CDR3, as DNA: TGTGCCAGCTCTCGGGTGGTCAGGGGGGTATCGGAACTGTTTTTT.

This clonotype came up a few times. The chain employs TRBV7-9 and TRBJ1-2; D may be TRBD1 (5 bases). The length of the CDR3 is 14 residues. Germline V gene sequence: CDR1 SEHNR, CDR2 FQNEAQ (reference sequence). V was shortened by 3 bases and J by 2 bases, with 10 bases between the two germline ends. DNA for the CDR3: TGTGCCAGCAGCTTTGGGACCTTCAACTATGGCTACACCTTC. Translated, it gives CASSFGTFNYGYTF.

This clonotype is labeled medium-sized. The chain has TRBV20-1 and TRBJ1-2, with a possible D match to TRBD1 (5 bases). The CDR3 is made up of 17 amino acids. Germline CDR1 and CDR2: DFQATT and SNEGSKA (reference sequence). With 3 bases removed from V and 0 bases from J, the gap between germline ends came to 20 bases. The CDR3: CSASPPGPTLANYGYTF. CDR3 nucleotide sequence: TGCAGTGCTAGCCCACCGGGACCGACATTAGCTAACTATGGCTACACCTTC.

There are a few counts of this clonotype. The chain recombines TRBV5-8 with TRBJ1-1; no clear D. This CDR3 contains 14 residues. Between the trimmed V and J ends, which lost 7 bases and 5 bases, there was a span of 18 bases. Germline lookup yields CDR1 SGHTS and CDR2 YDEGEE. CDR3 sequence: CASGYGFTVTEAFF. In DNA, the CDR3 is TGTGCCAGCGGATACGGGTTTACCGTTACTGAAGCTTTCTTT.

This clonotype was found a few times. The chain combines TRBV7-9 with TRBJ1-3, with unresolved D. Germline lookup yields CDR1 SEHNR and CDR2 FQNEAQ (reference sequence). V was pared by 3 bases and J by 1 base, with 1 base between. This CDR3 is built from 12 residues. CDR3 sequence: CASSFSGNTIYF. In nucleotides, the CDR3 is TGTGCCAGCAGCTTTTCTGGAAACACCATATATTTT.

This clonotype was detected a few times. The chain employs TRBV6-2 or TRBV6-3 and TRBJ2-5; 7 nucleotides align to TRBD2. J was trimmed by 4 bases and V by 0 bases; bases with no gene match: 2. There are 14 residues in the CDR3. Germline V gives CDR1 MNHEY, CDR2 SVGEGT. The CDR3 is CASSYSGRGETQYF. The DNA of the CDR3 is TGTGCCAGCAGTTACTCAGGGAGGGGAGAGACCCAGTACTTC.

This clonotype was recorded a few times. The CDR3 DNA is TGTGCCAGCAGCCTACCCGGGACAGGGTATTACTATGGCTACACCTTC. Translation: CASSLPGTGYYYGYTF. The V and J genes are TRBV5-4 and TRBJ1-2, with 9 bases identical to TRBD1. Germline V gene lookup returns CDR1 SGHNT and CDR2 YYREEE (reference sequence). J was trimmed by 3 bases and V by 4 bases; bases with no gene match: 10. This CDR3 comprises 16 residues.